The sequence of this TCR beta chain was determined in a study of blood T cell repertoires in COVID-19. Study-wide context: Sources were T cells, B-cell-depleted T cells, or PBMCs; the material itself was cDNA or gDNA.

Germline-derived CDR1 and CDR2 are SNHLY and FYNNEI. V was cut by 4 bases and J by 1 base, with 10 bases left in between. The CDR3 consists of 14 residues. In the original analysis: Quantification of nucleated cells was approximated via reference gene primer amplification. TCRdb keeps only in-frame clones here, not all; method: immunoSEQ multiplex PCR. Clone size and V and J calls were adopted from that table, with D and trimming inferred from the DNA. Of about 270,000 clones listed, roughly nine tenths were seen once; the top ten hold 2.5% to 3%. Material for sequencing was PBMCs or T cells enriched from blood (not recorded which). The chain uses TRBV2 and TRBJ1-1, with unresolved D. The source of this sequence is a woman aged 45-59 years who had recovered from COVID-19. CDR3 sequence: CASSVRAENTEAFF. CDR3 in DNA: TGTGCCAGCAGTGTGCGGGCCGAGAACACTGAAGCTTTCTTT.